The 21 T cell receptor beta chains in this list originate from one sample, sequenced in a study of Ad26.COV2.S vaccination and SARS-CoV-2 variants. TCRdb's table, derived via immunoSEQ multiplex PCR, lists solely in-frame clones and lacks some. The data hold some 480,000 clones, with 87% observed a single time. Treatment meaning: about 20 received Ad26.COV2.S at low or high dose, single or two shots; about five received placebo; per-sample allocation not given. On day 63 after the first injection, vaccine and placebo recipients gave samples. The specimen was peripheral blood, collected in a trial of Ad26.COV2.S vaccine versus placebo. These receptors were taken from a person aged 18-60 years who received the Ad26.COV2.S COVID-19 vaccine or a placebo.

J is TRBJ2-2 and V is TRBV12-2; TRBD1 reflects the table's D call only, with no check against the DNA. TRBV12-2 is tagged as a pseudogene. The CDR3 length is 16 residues. The CDR3 spells CASRSADRGNAGELFF. CDR3 DNA sequence: TGTGCAAGTCGCTCCGCGGACAGGGGAAACGCCGGGGAGCTGTTTTTT.

The chain couples TRBV3-1 (or the pseudogene TRBV3-2) to TRBJ1-2, with D maybe TRBD1 (6 bases). Trimming removed 2 bases at V and 6 bases at J, with 25 bases between. CDR1 and CDR2 (germline): LGHDT, YNNKEL (reference sequence). The CDR3 totals 18 residues. The CDR3 sequence is CASSQWGQGGSSPHGYTF. The CDR3 DNA reads as TGTGCCAGCAGCCAATGGGGACAAGGGGGATCTTCTCCCCATGGCTACACCTTC.

In its sample, this clone was seen a few times. The rearrangement joins TRBV5-1 to TRBJ2-5, with no clear D. Germline V gene sequence: CDR1 SGHRS, CDR2 YFSETQ. CDR3 size: 14 residues. V was trimmed by 9 bases and J by 2 bases, leaving 17 bases between them. CDR3 bases: TGCGCCACCAGACCGGAAGGACGGCAAGAGACCCAGTACTTC. This translates into CATRPEGRQETQYF.

The rearrangement uses TRBV10-2 and TRBJ1-3; possible D gene TRBD1, 5 bases. V was trimmed by 2 bases and J by 2 bases, leaving 10 bases between them. This CDR3 comprises 15 residues. CDR1 and CDR2 from the germline V gene are WSHSY and SAAADI. CDR3 in DNA: TGCGCCAGCAGTGAGATTTGGGGGGCTGGAAACACCATATATTTT. Residues: CASSEIWGAGNTIYF.

V gene TRBV6-4 combines with J gene TRBJ2-7, with 7 nucleotides matching TRBD2. Germline V CDR1 and CDR2: MRHNA, SNTAGT. CDR3 length: 15 residues. The trim removed 2 bases at V and 0 bases at J, leaving 4 bases unmatched. Here the CDR3 reads CASSDPGLCSYEQYF. The CDR3 nucleotides read TGTGCCAGCAGTGACCCGGGACTATGCTCCTACGAGCAGTACTTC.

This clone was seen only once. The V and J genes are TRBV13 and TRBJ2-7; TRBD1 matches at 8 bases. CDR1 and CDR2 from the germline V gene are PRHDT and FYEKMQ (reference sequence). The CDR3 has 16 residues. V was pared by 4 bases and J by 3 bases, with 11 bases of the junction left unmatched. The CDR3 spells CASSSTGTGVHYEQYF. CDR3 DNA: TGTGCCAGCAGCTCGACCGGGACAGGAGTCCACTACGAGCAGTACTTC. The full variable domain, completed using reference TRBV13 and TRBJ2-7, is AAGVIQSPRHLIKEKRETATLKCYPIPRHDTVYWYQQGPGQDPQFLISFYEKMQSDKGSIPDRFSAQQFSDYHSELNMSSLELGDSALYFCASSSTGTGVHYEQYFGPGTRLTVT.

The chain employs TRBV7-2 and TRBJ1-5; TRBD1 is a possible D gene (5 bases). Germline-derived CDR1 and CDR2 are SGHTA and FQGNSA. This CDR3 spans 13 amino acids. Trimming removed 5 bases from V and 5 bases from J, with 10 bases in between. The CDR3 is CASSLKGDQPQHF. In DNA form, the CDR3 reads TGTGCCAGCAGCCTGAAAGGGGATCAGCCCCAGCATTTT.

The rearrangement links TRBV7-2 to TRBJ2-5, with D unclear. Trimming removed 0 bases at V and 5 bases at J, with 7 bases between. The CDR3 length is 13 residues. CDR1 is SGHTA, CDR2 FQGNSA, per germline. The CDR3 here is CASSLARMETQYF. DNA for the CDR3: TGTGCCAGCAGCTTAGCGCGGATGGAGACCCAGTACTTC.

The V gene is TRBV6-5, the J gene TRBJ2-7, with TRBD2 matching 9 bases. The germline V gene has CDR1 MNHEY and CDR2 SVGAGI. The CDR3 contains 16 residues. Trimming removed 0 bases from V and 3 bases from J; junction bases left unmatched: 6. The CDR3 bases are TGTGCCAGCAGTTACTCGACAAGTAGCGGGGGCTACGAGCAGTACTTC. This translates into CASSYSTSSGGYEQYF.

V and J are TRBV7-3 and TRBJ2-3; perhaps TRBD1 as D (5 bases). The CDR3 is 15 amino acids. Germline CDR1 and CDR2: SGHTA and FQGTGA. Trimming removed 2 bases from V and 2 bases from J, with 11 bases in between. The CDR3 region is CASSLQGYPTDTQYF. CDR3 nucleotides: TGTGCCAGCAGCTTACAGGGCTACCCCACAGATACGCAGTATTTT.

The rearrangement uses TRBV4-2 and TRBJ2-3; no reliable D call. V was pared by 0 bases and J by 1 base, with 11 bases between. The CDR3 has 16 amino acids. Germline loops: CDR1 LGHNA, CDR2 YNFKEQ. The chain's CDR3 is CASSQDYRVGTDTQYF. CDR3 sequence (DNA): TGTGCCAGCAGCCAAGACTATCGCGTCGGCACAGATACGCAGTATTTT.

The CDR3 loop is CASSLGAETQYF. The CDR3 DNA reads as TGTGCCAGCAGTTTGGGTGCGGAGACCCAGTACTTC. The chain recombines TRBV12-3 or TRBV12-4 with TRBJ2-5; D not resolved. The CDR3 spans 12 residues. With 3 bases removed from V and 5 bases from J, the gap between germline ends came to 7 bases.

The chain uses TRBV15 and TRBJ2-1; D gene uncertain. CDR1 is LNHNV, CDR2 YYDKDF, per germline (reference sequence). Trimming left V 5 bases short and J 0 bases short, with 17 bases between. The CDR3 spans 17 residues. The CDR3 sequence: CATSPRSTPGSYNEQFF. The CDR3 bases are TGTGCCACCAGCCCTAGGTCAACGCCGGGCTCCTACAATGAGCAGTTCTTC.

This chain links TRBV11-2 with TRBJ2-1; TRBD2 matches 8 bases. V was pared by 2 bases and J by 6 bases, with 15 bases of the junction left unmatched. The CDR3 loop spans 18 amino acids. Germline values: CDR1 SGHAT, CDR2 FQNNGV. The CDR3 DNA reads as TGTGCCAGCAGCTTACGCATACCCCGAGCGGGAGTGGGCAATGAGCAGTTCTTC. Translated, it gives CASSLRIPRAGVGNEQFF.

The CDR3 DNA sequence: TGTGCCAGCAGGGGATCGGGCTACACCTTC. Translated: CASRGSGYTF. The V and J genes are TRBV28 and TRBJ1-2; D ambiguous. There are 10 residues in the CDR3. Trimming cost V 6 bases and J 8 bases, with 7 bases left between them. CDR1 and CDR2 (germline): MDHEN, SYDVKM.

The chain joins TRBV9 to TRBJ2-1; D is possibly TRBD1 or TRBD2 (6 bases each). The CDR3 sequence is 15 residues long. Germline V gene sequence: CDR1 SGDLS, CDR2 YYNGEE. V lost 0 bases and J 4 bases, leaving 11 bases between the germline ends. In DNA, the CDR3 is TGTGCCAGCAGCGTAGACCCGGGGGCATACAATGAGCAGTTCTTC. Amino acid sequence: CASSVDPGAYNEQFF.

The J gene is TRBJ1-2, the V gene TRBV5-4; a possible D gene is TRBD1 (6 bases). V dropped 3 bases and J dropped 8 bases, with 20 bases sitting between them. Germline CDR1 is SGHNT and CDR2 is YYREEE (reference sequence). The CDR3 extends over 15 amino acids. CDR3 nucleotides: TGTGCCAGCAGCTCGGGCGGGGGGCGCAGTTGGGGCTACACCTTC. Translated, it gives CASSSGGGRSWGYTF.

V usage is TRBV11-2 and J usage is TRBJ2-7; D gene unclear. Trimming took off 0 bases at V and 5 bases at J, with 14 bases between the two ends. CDR1 and CDR2 (germline): SGHAT, FQNNGV. The CDR3 is made up of 15 amino acids. The CDR3 protein is CASSLDYGPVHEQYF. The DNA for the CDR3 is TGTGCCAGCAGCTTAGATTATGGTCCCGTACACGAGCAGTACTTC.

The table lists this clone with a count of one. J is TRBJ1-6 and V is TRBV7-2, with D uncertain. V lost 0 bases and J lost 10, with 10 bases in between. In germline, CDR1 is SGHTA, CDR2 FQGNSA. The CDR3 is 14 residues long. CDR3 region: CASSLARVRSPLHF. The CDR3 bases are TGTGCCAGCAGCTTAGCTCGGGTTAGGTCACCCCTCCACTTT.

This chain joins TRBV28 and TRBJ1-5, with D perhaps matching TRBD1 (5 bases). V lost 6 bases and J 5 bases, leaving 20 bases between the germline ends. Germline values: CDR1 MDHEN, CDR2 SYDVKM. The CDR3 has 16 amino acids. The CDR3 here is CASRTGLSPGHQPQHF. The CDR3, as DNA: TGTGCCAGCAGGACGGGACTATCCCCCGGGCATCAGCCCCAGCATTTT.

This chain connects TRBV28 to TRBJ1-6; no clear D gene. This CDR3 is built from 15 residues. V lost 6 bases and J lost 3, with 12 bases in between. In germline, CDR1 is MDHEN, CDR2 SYDVKM. CDR3 nucleotides: TGTGCCAGCAGCCCCCCGACGGACTATAATTCACCCCTCCACTTT. Amino acids: CASSPPTDYNSPLHF. The full variable domain, with the rest looked up from reference TRBV28 and TRBJ1-6, is DVKVTQSSRYLVKRTGEKVFLECVQDMDHENMFWYRQDPGLGLRLIYFSYDVKMKEKGDIPEGYSVSREKKERFSLILESASTNQTSMYLCASSPPTDYNSPLHFGNGTRLTVT.